A selection of T cell receptor beta chains follows, all from one sample in a study of shared clonotypes between healthy human individuals. The assay was immunoSEQ multiplex PCR, and TCRdb's table has in-frame clones only and misses some. Of about 690,000 clones in the sample, 90% are singletons; the top ten hold more than 30%. The material sequenced was memory CD8+ T cells from PBMCs. The receptors come from a man aged 18 to 30 in good health. Some clones in this sample may be carry-over from other donors' samples. CDR3s leave out the opening cysteine and the closing phenylalanine or tryptophan. D genes are given only for firm matches. Clone sizes are given selectively: once, few, many, or a class where the clone is expanded.

>TRBJ2-5|NA|TRBV7-9|TRBD2|15
ASSLVGLAGGPETQY
>TRBJ2-3|NA|TRBV5-6|NA|10
ASSVVTDTQY
>TRBJ2-7|NA|TRBV27|NA|10
ASSLGGYEQY
>TRBJ2-1|NA|TRBV7-9|TRBD1|13
ASSAGQGAYNEQF
>TRBJ2-1|NA|TRBV10-2|TRBD2|15
ASSEPGRRGFYNEQF
>TRBJ1-1|NA|TRBV6-1|NA|14
ASSEGLGTMNTEAF
>TRBJ2-3|NA|TRBV7-9|NA|13
ASSLIVGYADTQY
>TRBJ2-5|once|TRBV7-9|NA|11
ASSRDSRETQY
>TRBJ1-6|NA|TRBV4-3|NA|13
ASSPGSSYNSPLH
>TRBJ1-2|NA|TRBV5-4|TRBD1|12
ASSTGEWDYGYT
>TRBJ2-7|NA|TRBV27|NA|10
ASSPYAGEQY
>TRBJ2-3|NA|TRBV7-2|NA|15
ASSLAEVGGEADTQY
>TRBJ1-5|NA|TRBV2|TRBD1|14
ASRTTGTGTNQPQH
>TRBJ2-1|NA|TRBV28|TRBD2|13
ASSLASGRIDEQF
>TRBJ1-1|NA|TRBV9|NA|10
ASSVGATEAF
>TRBJ2-3|NA|TRBV29-1|NA|10
SVEWSKDTQY
>TRBJ1-5|once|TRBV27|NA|13
ASSLSGQGYQPQH
>TRBJ2-2|NA|TRBV5-1|NA|14
ASSASRGRDTGELF